This T cell receptor beta chain was found in a study of molecular identifiers for immune sequencing clone quantification. From the PCR reads, TCRdb called clonotypes with MiXCR, one entry per CDR3 protein. In the table there are approximately 590,000 distinct CDR3 sequences, over 25% of which are singletons. The CDR3 runs 15 residues. Trimming at V came to 2 bases and at J to 2 bases, leaving 4 bases not matched to a gene. Per the germline V gene, CDR1 is SGHTA and CDR2 is FQGNSA. Only a few counts were recorded for this clonotype. The J gene is TRBJ2-7, the V gene TRBV7-2; 9 nucleotides match TRBD1. This TCR derives from a human donor in good health. Some libraries in this study had Jurkat cell RNA spiked in. The sequencing input was naive CD8+ T cells from blood, with Jurkat cell RNA spiked in. The subset was: FACS-sorted CD8+CD4-CCR7+CD45RA+ naive T cells. CDR3: CASSLRDRVTYEQYF. The CDR3 nucleotides read TGTGCCAGCAGCTTAAGGGACAGGGTCACCTACGAGCAGTACTTC.